The rows below give T cell receptor beta chains drawn from one sample of a study of blood T cell repertoires in COVID-19. Some clones are missing from TCRdb's copy, which holds only in-frame ones; the method was immunoSEQ multiplex PCR. This sample has 55,000 to 75,000 clones, with around 87% found just once. Sequenced material: peripheral blood. These receptors were collected from a human donor with active COVID-19. The donor label of this sample is uncertain. Both conserved end residues are part of each CDR3. Fields, in order: D gene, V gene, J gene, clone size, CDR3 protein, CDR3 DNA. The D gene is left open where the match is weak. Rows give clone size only sometimes, using once, few, many, or a class for an expanded clone.

>NA|TRBV5-5|TRBJ2-2|NA
CASSLMASDTGELFF
TGTGCCAGCAGCTTGATGGCCAGCGACACCGGGGAGCTGTTTTTT
>NA|TRBV7-3|TRBJ2-1|few
CASSPSRDRNEQFF
TGTGCCAGCAGCCCGAGCAGGGATCGCAATGAGCAGTTCTTC
>TRBD1|TRBV30|TRBJ1-2|NA
CAWDRQGGGGYTF
TGTGCCTGGGACCGACAGGGTGGAGGCGGCTACACCTTC
>NA|TRBV6-5|TRBJ1-5|NA
CASSQGSNQPQHF
TGTGCCAGCAGTCAGGGTAGCAATCAGCCCCAGCATTTT
>TRBD1|TRBV28|TRBJ1-5|NA
CASRGQQSQPQHF
TGTGCCAGCAGGGGACAGCAAAGTCAGCCCCAGCATTTT
>NA|TRBV29-1|TRBJ1-2|NA
CSAEDSYGYTF
TGCAGCGCCGAGGACAGCTATGGCTACACCTTC
>TRBD2|TRBV18|TRBJ2-3|NA
CASSPPGGSGTDTQYF
TGTGCCAGCTCACCCCCGGGAGGGTCTGGCACAGATACGCAGTATTTT
>NA|TRBV9|TRBJ2-7|NA
CASSSRLYAEQYF
TGTGCCAGCAGCTCCCGACTATATGCCGAGCAGTACTTC
>NA|TRBV18|TRBJ1-6|NA
CASSVAANGNSPLHF
TGTGCCAGCTCCGTCGCGGCGAATGGAAATTCACCCCTCCACTTT
>NA|TRBV4-3|TRBJ2-2|once
CASSQDRGTHTGELFF
TGCGCCAGCAGCCAAGATAGGGGGACGCACACCGGGGAGCTGTTTTTT
>NA|TRBV5-5|TRBJ1-3|NA
CASSLGPSSGNTIYF
TGTGCCAGCAGCTTGGGTCCGAGCTCTGGAAACACCATATATTTT
>TRBD2|TRBV6-5|TRBJ2-5|NA
CATTRGGETQYF
TGTGCCACGACCCGGGGGGGGGAGACCCAGTACTTC
>TRBD1|TRBV2|TRBJ2-2|once
CASIPGQGPTGELFF
TGTGCCAGCATCCCGGGACAGGGTCCCACCGGGGAGCTGTTTTTT
>NA|TRBV4-3|TRBJ2-3|NA
CASSLRLGTDTQYF
TGCGCCAGCAGCTTACGACTTGGGACAGATACGCAGTATTTT
>TRBD1|TRBV5-6|TRBJ2-5|NA
CASSRGTGEETQYF
TGTGCCAGCAGCAGGGGGACAGGGGAAGAGACCCAGTACTTC
>NA|TRBV5-1|TRBJ1-4|NA
CASSNKSRTNEKLFF
TGCGCCAGCAGCAATAAGTCTAGAACTAATGAAAAACTGTTTTTT
>NA|TRBV14|TRBJ2-3|once
CASSQTGLRDTQYF
TGTGCCAGCAGCCAAACAGGTTTGCGGGATACGCAGTATTTT
>TRBD2|TRBV4-2|TRBJ2-5|NA
CASSQEAASGGAVQETQYF
TGTGCCAGCAGCCAAGAGGCGGCTAGCGGGGGGGCGGTTCAAGAGACCCAGTACTTC
>TRBD1|TRBV6-1|TRBJ2-7|NA
CASSEGGGVYYEQYF
TGTGCCAGCAGTGAAGGAGGGGGCGTCTACTACGAGCAGTACTTC
>NA|TRBV6-5|TRBJ2-1|NA
CASSYSAGPSNEQFF
TGTGCCAGCAGTTACTCGGCAGGGCCGAGCAATGAGCAGTTCTTC
>NA|TRBV29-1|TRBJ2-2|NA
CSVVQDPPGELFF
TGCAGCGTTGTACAAGATCCCCCCGGGGAGCTGTTTTTT
>NA|TRBV29-1|TRBJ2-3|NA
CSVELGRTITDTQYF
TGCAGCGTTGAACTGGGGCGGACGATCACAGATACGCAGTATTTT
>TRBD2|TRBV5-1|TRBJ2-1|NA
CARTAGGPDNEQFF
TGCGCCAGGACGGCGGGAGGGCCGGACAATGAGCAGTTCTTC
>NA|TRBV5-1|TRBJ2-1|NA
CASSLKRGNEQFF
TGCGCCAGCAGCTTGAAACGGGGGAATGAGCAGTTCTTC
>NA|TRBV4-1|TRBJ1-4|NA
CASSQDDRPNEKLFF
TGCGCCAGCAGCCAAGATGACAGACCAAATGAAAAACTGTTTTTT
>NA|TRBV10-1|TRBJ2-7|few
CASGTGQKRNEQYF
TGCGCCAGCGGAACGGGACAAAAACGAAACGAGCAGTACTTC
>TRBD1|TRBV5-1|TRBJ2-2|NA
CASSFDRVSAGELFF
TGCGCCAGCAGCTTCGACAGGGTTTCCGCCGGGGAGCTGTTTTTT
>TRBD2|TRBV28|TRBJ2-1|NA
CASSLAVRYNEQFF
TGTGCCAGCAGTCTAGCGGTTCGGTACAATGAGCAGTTCTTC
>TRBD1|TRBV5-4|TRBJ1-4|NA
CASSVTGQVNEKLFF
TGTGCCAGCAGCGTGACGGGACAGGTTAATGAAAAACTGTTTTTT
>NA|TRBV19|TRBJ2-4|NA
CASSVSGGSGAKNIQYF
TGTGCCAGTAGCGTATCGGGGGGCAGCGGGGCCAAAAACATTCAGTACTTC
>NA|TRBV6-5|TRBJ2-5|NA
CASSFRDKYKETQYF
TGTGCCAGCAGTTTCCGGGACAAGTACAAAGAGACCCAGTACTTC
>TRBD1|TRBV2|TRBJ1-2|NA
CASKTSTGGYGYTF
TGTGCCAGCAAAACCTCAACAGGGGGCTATGGCTACACCTTC